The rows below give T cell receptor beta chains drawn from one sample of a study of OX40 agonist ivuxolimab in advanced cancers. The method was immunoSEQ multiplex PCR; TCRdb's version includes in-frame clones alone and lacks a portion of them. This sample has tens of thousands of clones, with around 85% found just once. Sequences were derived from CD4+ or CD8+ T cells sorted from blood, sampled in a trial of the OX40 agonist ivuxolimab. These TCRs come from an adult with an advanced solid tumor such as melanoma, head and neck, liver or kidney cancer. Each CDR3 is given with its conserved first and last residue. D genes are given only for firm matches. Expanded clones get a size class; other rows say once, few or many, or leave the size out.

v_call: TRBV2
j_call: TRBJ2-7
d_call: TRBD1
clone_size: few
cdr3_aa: CASSAAGTGDSYEQYF
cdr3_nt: TGTGCCAGCAGTGCGGCGGGGACAGGCGACTCCTACGAGCAGTACTTC

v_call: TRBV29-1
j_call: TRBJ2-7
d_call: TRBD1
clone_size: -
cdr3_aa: CSVLRGFEQYF
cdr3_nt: TGCAGCGTGCTCAGGGGGTTCGAGCAGTACTTC

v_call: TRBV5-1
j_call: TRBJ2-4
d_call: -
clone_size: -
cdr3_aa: CASSPGVGISKNIQYF
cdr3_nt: TGCGCCAGCAGCCCAGGCGTGGGGATATCAAAAAACATTCAGTACTTC

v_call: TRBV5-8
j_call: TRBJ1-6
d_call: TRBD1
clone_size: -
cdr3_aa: CASTDRGSSPLHF
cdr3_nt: TGTGCCAGCACCGACAGGGGATCTTCACCCCTCCACTTT

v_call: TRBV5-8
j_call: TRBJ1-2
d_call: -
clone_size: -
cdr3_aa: CATHKANRRTWGYTF
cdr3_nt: TGTGCCACCCATAAGGCGAACCGGCGGACCTGGGGCTACACCTTC

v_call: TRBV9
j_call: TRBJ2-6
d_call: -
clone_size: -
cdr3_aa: CASSVGVSNSGANVLTF
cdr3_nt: TGTGCCAGCAGCGTAGGGGTATCAAACTCTGGGGCCAACGTCCTGACTTTC

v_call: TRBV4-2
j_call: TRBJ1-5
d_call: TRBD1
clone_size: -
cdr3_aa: CASSQAGQGVQPQHF
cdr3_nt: TGTGCCAGCAGCCAAGCCGGACAGGGGGTTCAGCCCCAGCATTTT

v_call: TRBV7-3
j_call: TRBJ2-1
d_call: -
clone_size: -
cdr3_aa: CASSLVAGSPYNEQFF
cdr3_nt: TGTGCCAGCAGCTTAGTGGCGGGATCCCCCTACAATGAGCAGTTCTTC

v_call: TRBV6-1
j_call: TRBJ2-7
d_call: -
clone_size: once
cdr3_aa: CASSWSGEQYF
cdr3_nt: TGTGCCAGCAGTTGGTCGGGGGAGCAGTACTTC

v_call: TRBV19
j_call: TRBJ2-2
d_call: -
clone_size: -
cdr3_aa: CASINRGSMNTGELFF
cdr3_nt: TGTGCCAGTATCAATAGAGGCAGCATGAACACCGGGGAGCTGTTTTTT

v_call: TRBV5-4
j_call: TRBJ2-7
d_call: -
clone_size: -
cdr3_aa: CASRQETGAYEQYF
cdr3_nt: TGTGCCAGCAGGCAAGAGACAGGAGCCTACGAGCAGTACTTC

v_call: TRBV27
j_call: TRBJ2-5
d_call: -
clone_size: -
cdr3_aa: CASRTVYSRQETQYF
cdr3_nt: TGTGCCAGCAGGACGGTTTACAGTAGGCAAGAGACCCAGTACTTC

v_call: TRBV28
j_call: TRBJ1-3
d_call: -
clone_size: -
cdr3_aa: CASSPARQAIGNTIYF
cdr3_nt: TGTGCCAGCAGTCCCGCGAGACAGGCGATTGGAAACACCATATATTTT

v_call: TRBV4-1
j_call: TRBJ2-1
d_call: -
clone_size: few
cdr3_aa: CASSQGSSYNEQFF
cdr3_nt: TGCGCCAGCAGCCAAGGCAGCTCCTACAATGAGCAGTTCTTC

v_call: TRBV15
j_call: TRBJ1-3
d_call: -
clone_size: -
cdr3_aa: CATSRADTFGNTIYF
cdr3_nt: TGTGCCACCAGCAGAGCAGACACCTTTGGAAACACCATATATTTT

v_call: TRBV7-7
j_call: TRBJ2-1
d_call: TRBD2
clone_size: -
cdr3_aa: CASSLAGAGVVFF
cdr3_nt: TGTGCCAGCAGCTTAGCCGGGGCGGGAGTGGTGTTCTTC